This T cell receptor beta chain was documented in a study of CD8 T cells in ankylosing spondylitis. Study-wide findings and caveats: There was reportedly significant enrichment of clones that were disease-linked in matched ankylosing spondylitis synovial fluid.

Note on this clonotype: No antigen is known for it.

TCRdb reprocessed the 5' RACE reads via MiXCR and lists one record per CDR3 protein. Among tens of thousands of distinct CDR3 sequences, about 5.2% were seen once, and the ten largest hold around 2.2%. Sequencing input: blood, either unsorted or a sorted T cell fraction (not recorded which). The sequence came from a male donor with ankylosing spondylitis or in good health (not recorded which).

CDR3 sequence reads: CSASSAPGLENEQYF. The CDR3 region has the DNA TGCAGTGCTTCTTCGGCCCCGGGACTAGAAAACGAGCAGTACTTC. This chain uses TRBV20-1 with TRBJ2-7; TRBD2 matches 8 bases. With V trimmed by 5 bases and J by 5 bases, 14 bases remained unmatched. Germline CDR1 is DFQATT and CDR2 is SNEGSKA (reference sequence). The CDR3 has 15 amino acids.